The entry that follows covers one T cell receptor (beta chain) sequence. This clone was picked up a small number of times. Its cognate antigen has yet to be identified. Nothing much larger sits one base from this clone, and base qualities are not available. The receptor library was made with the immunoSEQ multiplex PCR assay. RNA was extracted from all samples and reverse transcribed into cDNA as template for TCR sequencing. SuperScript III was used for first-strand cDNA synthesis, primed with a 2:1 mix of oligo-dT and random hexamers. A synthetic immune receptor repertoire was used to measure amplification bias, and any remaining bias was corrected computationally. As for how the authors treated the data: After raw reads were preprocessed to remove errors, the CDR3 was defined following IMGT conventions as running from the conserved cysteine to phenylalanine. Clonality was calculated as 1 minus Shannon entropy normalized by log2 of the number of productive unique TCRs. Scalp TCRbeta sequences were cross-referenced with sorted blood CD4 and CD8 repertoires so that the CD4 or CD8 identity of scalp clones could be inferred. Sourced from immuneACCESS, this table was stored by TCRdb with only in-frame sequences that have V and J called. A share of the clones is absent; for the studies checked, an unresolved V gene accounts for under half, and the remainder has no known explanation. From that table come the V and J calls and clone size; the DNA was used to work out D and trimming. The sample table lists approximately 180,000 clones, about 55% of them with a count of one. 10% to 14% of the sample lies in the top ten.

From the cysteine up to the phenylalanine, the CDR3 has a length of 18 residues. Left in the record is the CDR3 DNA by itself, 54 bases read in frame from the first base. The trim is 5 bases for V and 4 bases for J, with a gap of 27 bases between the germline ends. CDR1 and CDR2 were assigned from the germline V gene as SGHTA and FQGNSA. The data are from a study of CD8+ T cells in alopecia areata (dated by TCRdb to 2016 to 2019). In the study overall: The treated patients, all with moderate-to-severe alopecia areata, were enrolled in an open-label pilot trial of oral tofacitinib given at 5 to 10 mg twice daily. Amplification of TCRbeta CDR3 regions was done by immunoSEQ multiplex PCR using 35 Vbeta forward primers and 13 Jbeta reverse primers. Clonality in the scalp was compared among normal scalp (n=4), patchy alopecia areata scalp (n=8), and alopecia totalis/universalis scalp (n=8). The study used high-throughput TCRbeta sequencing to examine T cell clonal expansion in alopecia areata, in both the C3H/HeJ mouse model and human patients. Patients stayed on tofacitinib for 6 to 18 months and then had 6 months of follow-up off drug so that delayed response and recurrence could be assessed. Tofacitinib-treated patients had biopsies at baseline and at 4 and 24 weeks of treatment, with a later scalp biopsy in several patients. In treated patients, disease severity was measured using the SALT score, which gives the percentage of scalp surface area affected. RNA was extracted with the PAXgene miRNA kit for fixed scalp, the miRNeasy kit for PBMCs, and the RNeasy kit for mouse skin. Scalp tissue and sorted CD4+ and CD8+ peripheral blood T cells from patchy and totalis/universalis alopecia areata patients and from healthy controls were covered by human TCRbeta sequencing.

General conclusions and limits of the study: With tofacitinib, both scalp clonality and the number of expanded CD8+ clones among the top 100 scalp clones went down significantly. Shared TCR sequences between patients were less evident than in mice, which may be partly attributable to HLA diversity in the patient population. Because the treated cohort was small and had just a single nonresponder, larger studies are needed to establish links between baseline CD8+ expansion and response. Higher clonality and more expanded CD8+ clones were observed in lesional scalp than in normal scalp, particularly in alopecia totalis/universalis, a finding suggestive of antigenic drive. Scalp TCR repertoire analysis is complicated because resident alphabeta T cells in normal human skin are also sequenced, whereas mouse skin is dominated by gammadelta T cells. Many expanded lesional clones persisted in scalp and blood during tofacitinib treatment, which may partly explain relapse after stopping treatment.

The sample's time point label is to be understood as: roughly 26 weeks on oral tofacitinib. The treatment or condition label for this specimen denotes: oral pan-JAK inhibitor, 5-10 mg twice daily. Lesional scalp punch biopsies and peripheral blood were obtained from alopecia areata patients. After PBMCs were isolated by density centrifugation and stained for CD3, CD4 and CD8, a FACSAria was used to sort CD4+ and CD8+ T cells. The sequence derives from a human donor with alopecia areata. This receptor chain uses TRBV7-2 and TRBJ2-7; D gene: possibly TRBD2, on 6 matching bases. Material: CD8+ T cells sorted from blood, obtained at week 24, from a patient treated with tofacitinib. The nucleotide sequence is TGTGCCAGCAGCCCCCGGGGGATGCTGCAGGACATACTATACGAGCAGTACTTC. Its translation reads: CASSPRGMLQDILYEQYF.